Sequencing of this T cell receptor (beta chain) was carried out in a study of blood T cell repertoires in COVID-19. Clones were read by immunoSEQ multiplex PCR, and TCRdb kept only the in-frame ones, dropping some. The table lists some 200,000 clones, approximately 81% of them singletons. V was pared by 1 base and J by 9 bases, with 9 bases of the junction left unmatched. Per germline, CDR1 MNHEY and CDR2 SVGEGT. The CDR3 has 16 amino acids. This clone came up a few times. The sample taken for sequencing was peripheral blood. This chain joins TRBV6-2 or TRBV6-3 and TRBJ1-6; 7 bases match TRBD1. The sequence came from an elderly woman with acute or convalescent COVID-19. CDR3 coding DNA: TGTGCCAGCAGTTACTTCACAGGGGTTTTACCTTCACCCCTCCACTTT. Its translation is CASSYFTGVLPSPLHF.